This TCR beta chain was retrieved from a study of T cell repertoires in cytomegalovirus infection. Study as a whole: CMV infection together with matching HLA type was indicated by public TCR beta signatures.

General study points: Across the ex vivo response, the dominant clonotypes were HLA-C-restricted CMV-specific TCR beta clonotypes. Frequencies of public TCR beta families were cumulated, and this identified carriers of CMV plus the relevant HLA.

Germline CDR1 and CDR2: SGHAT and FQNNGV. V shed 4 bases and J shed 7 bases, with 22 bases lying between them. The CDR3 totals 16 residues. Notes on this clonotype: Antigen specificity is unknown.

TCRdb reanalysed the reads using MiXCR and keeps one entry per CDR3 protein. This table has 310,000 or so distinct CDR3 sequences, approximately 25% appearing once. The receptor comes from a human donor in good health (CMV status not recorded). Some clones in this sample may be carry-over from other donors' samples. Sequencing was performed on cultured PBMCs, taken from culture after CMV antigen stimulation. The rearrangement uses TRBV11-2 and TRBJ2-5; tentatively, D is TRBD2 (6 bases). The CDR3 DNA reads TGTGCCAGCAGCTCCATAGCGGCCAGTAACGGGGTGACCCAGTACTTC. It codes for CASSSIAASNGVTQYF. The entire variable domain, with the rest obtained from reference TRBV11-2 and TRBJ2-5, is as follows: EAGVAQSPRYKIIEKRQSVAFWCNPISGHATLYWYQQILGQGPKLLIQFQNNGVVDDSQLPKDRFSAERLKGVDSTLKIQPAKLEDSAVYLCASSSIAASNGVTQYFGPGTRLLVL.